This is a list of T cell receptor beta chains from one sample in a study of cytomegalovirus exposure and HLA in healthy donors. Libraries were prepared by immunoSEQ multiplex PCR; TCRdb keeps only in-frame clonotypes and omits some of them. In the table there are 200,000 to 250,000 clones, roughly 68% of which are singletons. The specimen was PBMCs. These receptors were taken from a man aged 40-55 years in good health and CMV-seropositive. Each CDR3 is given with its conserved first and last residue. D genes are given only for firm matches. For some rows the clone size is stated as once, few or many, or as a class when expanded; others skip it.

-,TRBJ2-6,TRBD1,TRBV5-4,TGTGCCAGCAGCTCCCACGGGACAGGGGGCCTTGGGGCCAACGTCCTGACTTTC,CASSSHGTGGLGANVLTF
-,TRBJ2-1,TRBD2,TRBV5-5,TGTGCCAGCAGCACAAATAGCGGGACGTACAATGAGCAGTTCTTC,CASSTNSGTYNEQFF
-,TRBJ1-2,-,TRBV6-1,TGTGCCAGCAGGGATGTGGGCACCTACTATGGCTACACCTTC,CASRDVGTYYGYTF
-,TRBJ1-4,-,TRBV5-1,TGCGCCAGCAGATTGAACGAGGGTGAAAAACTGTTTTTT,CASRLNEGEKLFF
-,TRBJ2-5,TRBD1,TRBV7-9,TGTGCCAGCAGCTTAGGGGACAGGGACCAAGAGACCCAGTACTTC,CASSLGDRDQETQYF
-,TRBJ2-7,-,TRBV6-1,TGTGCCAGCAGTGCCCGACTTGAGGAGCAGTACTTC,CASSARLEEQYF
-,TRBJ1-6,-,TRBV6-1,TGTGCCAGCACCAGTTTCGGGGCAGGGGAATCACCCCTCCACTTT,CASTSFGAGESPLHF
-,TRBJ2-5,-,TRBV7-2,TGTGCCAGCAGCTTAGACAAGCGTGGGTGGGAGACCCAGTACTTC,CASSLDKRGWETQYF
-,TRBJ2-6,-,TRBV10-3,TGTGCCATCAGTGACGGCGGGGCCGGGGCCAACGTCCTGACTTTC,CAISDGGAGANVLTF
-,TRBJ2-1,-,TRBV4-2,TGTGCCAGCAGCTCCTGGGGGAGGGGGGGCGGCTCCTACAATGAGCAGTTCTTC,CASSSWGRGGGSYNEQFF
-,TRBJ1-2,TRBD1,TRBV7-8,TGTGCCAGCAGCTCGACGGCAGGGGGCTCCTATGGCTACACCTTC,CASSSTAGGSYGYTF
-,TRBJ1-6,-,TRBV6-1,TGTGCCAGCAGTGGCTTCTGGGGAGAAAATAATTCACCCCTCCACTTT,CASSGFWGENNSPLHF
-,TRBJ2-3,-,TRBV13,TGTGCCAGCAGCCAATCCGGGACTTGGGGCGATACGCAGTATTTT,CASSQSGTWGDTQYF
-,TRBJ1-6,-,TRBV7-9,TGTGCCAGCAGTCTCCGGGGAGATTCACCCCTCCACTTT,CASSLRGDSPLHF
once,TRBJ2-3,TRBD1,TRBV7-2,TGTGCCAGCAGCAAAAACAGGGGGGGCACAGATACGCAGTATTTT,CASSKNRGGTDTQYF
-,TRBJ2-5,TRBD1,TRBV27,TGTGCCAGCAGTTCCAACAGGGGGACGGGGGAGACCCAGTACTTC,CASSSNRGTGETQYF
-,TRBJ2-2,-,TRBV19,TGTGCCAGTAGTATAAACGGGGTGAACACCGGGGAGCTGTTTTTT,CASSINGVNTGELFF
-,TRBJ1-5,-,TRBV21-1,TGTGCCAGCAGCAAGTTCCTCCAGGGCACGGGTCAGCCCCAGCATTTT,CASSKFLQGTGQPQHF
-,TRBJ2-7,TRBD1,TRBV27,TGTGCCAGCAGTCCCTACGACAGGGACGAGCAGTACTTC,CASSPYDRDEQYF
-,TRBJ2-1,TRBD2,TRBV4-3,TGCGCCAGCAGCCCCAGGGGTAGCGGGGCGTACAATGAGCAGTTCTTC,CASSPRGSGAYNEQFF
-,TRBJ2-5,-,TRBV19,TGTGCCAGTAGCCAAACCCCGGGGACCCAGTACTTC,CASSQTPGTQYF
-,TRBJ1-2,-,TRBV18,TGTGCCAGCTCCCAAGACGAGGACTATGGCTACACCTTC,CASSQDEDYGYTF
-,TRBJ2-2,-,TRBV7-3,TGTGCCTCAAGGGGGAACACCGGGGAGCTGTTTTTT,CASRGNTGELFF
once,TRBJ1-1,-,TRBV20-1,TGCAGTGCTAGTTGGGCCACTGAAGCTTTCTTT,CSASWATEAFF
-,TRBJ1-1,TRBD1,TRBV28,TGTGCCAGCACCACGGCGGGACAGGGGAGAGTTGAAGCTTTCTTT,CASTTAGQGRVEAFF
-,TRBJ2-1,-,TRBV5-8,TGTGCCAGCAGCTTTCGAGGCCGCCTTGGCAATGAGCAGTTCTTC,CASSFRGRLGNEQFF
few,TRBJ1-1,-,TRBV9,TGTGCCAGCAGCGTAGTAACTGAAGCTTTCTTT,CASSVVTEAFF
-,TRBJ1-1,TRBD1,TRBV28,TGTGCCAGCAGATCGGACAGGGCAGGTCTTAGGCCCGGGCTGAACACTGAAGCTTTCTTT,CASRSDRAGLRPGLNTEAFF
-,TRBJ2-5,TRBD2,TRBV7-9,TGTGCCAGCAGCTTCAGCCTAGCGGGCTTAGAGACCCAGTACTTC,CASSFSLAGLETQYF
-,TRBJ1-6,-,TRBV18,TGTGCCAGCTCACCAGGTCCCGGGGGTCGGAATTCACCCCTCCACTTT,CASSPGPGGRNSPLHF
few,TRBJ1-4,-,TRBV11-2,TGTGCCAGCAGCTTGAGTGCGCTGGCTAATGAAAAACTGTTTTTT,CASSLSALANEKLFF
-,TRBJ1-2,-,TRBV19,TGTGCCAGCAGTATAGACCTGGGCCCTCCCGGTGGCTACACCTTC,CASSIDLGPPGGYTF
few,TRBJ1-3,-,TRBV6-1,TGTGCCAGCAGTGAAGTCTGGGAGAGAAACACCATATATTTT,CASSEVWERNTIYF
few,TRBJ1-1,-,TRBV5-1,TGCGCCAGCAGCTTTACGGTGAACACTGAAGCTTTCTTT,CASSFTVNTEAFF
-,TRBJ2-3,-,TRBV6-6,TGTGCCAGCAGTTACTACCAAGCGGATACGCAGTATTTT,CASSYYQADTQYF